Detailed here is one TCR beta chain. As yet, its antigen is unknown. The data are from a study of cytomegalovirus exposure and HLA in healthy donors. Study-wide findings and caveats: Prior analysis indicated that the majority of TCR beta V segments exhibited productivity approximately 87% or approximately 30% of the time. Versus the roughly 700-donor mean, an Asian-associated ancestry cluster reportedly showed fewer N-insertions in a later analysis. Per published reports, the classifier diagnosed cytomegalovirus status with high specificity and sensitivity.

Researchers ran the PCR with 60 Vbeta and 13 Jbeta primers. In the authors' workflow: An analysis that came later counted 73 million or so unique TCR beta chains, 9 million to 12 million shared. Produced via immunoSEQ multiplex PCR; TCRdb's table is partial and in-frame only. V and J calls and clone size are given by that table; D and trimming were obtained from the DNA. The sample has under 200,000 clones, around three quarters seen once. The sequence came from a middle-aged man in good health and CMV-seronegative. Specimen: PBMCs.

CDR3 loop: CASSVGGEIAYEQYF. As DNA, the CDR3 is TGTGCCAGCAGCGTAGGCGGGGAGATAGCCTACGAGCAGTACTTC. This chain links TRBV9 with TRBJ2-7; the D gene is possibly TRBD2 (6 bases). The CDR3 loop spans 15 amino acids. Germline CDR1 is SGDLS and CDR2 is YYNGEE. Trimming shortened V by 0 bases and J by 2 bases, and 12 bases separated the two germline ends. The full variable domain, rest sourced from reference TRBV9 and TRBJ2-7, is DSGVTQTPKHLITATGQRVTLRCSPRSGDLSVYWYQQSLDQGLQFLIQYYNGEERAKGNILERFSAQQFPDLHSELNLSSLELGDSALYFCASSVGGEIAYEQYFGPGTRLTVT.